These T cell receptor beta chains were read from a single sample in a study of T cell repertoires in cytomegalovirus infection. These receptors' antigens are unknown. From the reads, TCRdb called clonotypes with MiXCR, one entry per CDR3 protein. The top ten hold about 20% of the sample, which has nearly 700,000 distinct CDR3 sequences, roughly 30% seen once. Sequencing was performed on cultured PBMCs, taken from culture after CMV antigen stimulation. The receptors here all came from a human donor in good health (CMV status not recorded). Some clones in this sample may be carry-over from other donors' samples. The CDR3 runs from the conserved cysteine through the conserved F or W. D genes are given only for firm matches. For some rows the clone size is stated as once, few or many, or as a class when expanded; others skip it.

TRBJ2-1,.,few,TRBV6-5,TGTGCCAGCAGTTACTCGGGCAGGGCCAGAGAGCAGTTCTTC,CASSYSGRAREQFF
TRBJ1-5,.,.,TRBV7-9,TGTGCCAGCAGCTTAGAGGAGGATCAGCCCCAGCATTTT,CASSLEEDQPQHF
TRBJ1-3,.,.,TRBV4-1,TGCGCCAGCAGCCAAGATACAGGGTACGGAAACACCATATATTTT,CASSQDTGYGNTIYF
TRBJ1-2,.,.,TRBV11-2,TGTGCCAGCAGCTTTTCGTCGGACTTTACTAACTATGGCTACACCTTC,CASSFSSDFTNYGYTF
TRBJ1-1,.,.,TRBV5-6,TGTGCCAGCCTCAGGGATACTGAAGCTTTCTTT,CASLRDTEAFF
TRBJ2-5,TRBD2,many,TRBV7-2,TGTGCCAGCAGCCTAGCGGGGGGCGGGAAGACCCAGTACTTC,CASSLAGGGKTQYF
TRBJ1-4,.,many,TRBV7-2,TGTGCCAGCAGATCATCAGGGGTGGACGAAAAACTGTTTTTT,CASRSSGVDEKLFF
TRBJ1-1,.,.,TRBV7-8,TGTGCCAGCAGCGAAGGCGAGGACCTCACTGAAGCTTTCTTT,CASSEGEDLTEAFF
TRBJ2-2,.,once,TRBV19,TGTGCCAGTTATTTTGGGGAGCTGTTTTTT,CASYFGELFF
TRBJ1-6,.,.,TRBV6-6,TGTGCCAGCAGTTTTTTGGGGGCGGGTGCCTATAATTCACCCCTCCACTTT,CASSFLGAGAYNSPLHF
TRBJ1-3,.,few,TRBV2,TGTGCCAGCACCGGGACCGTGACGGGGCCCTCTGGAAACACCATATATTTT,CASTGTVTGPSGNTIYF
TRBJ2-3,.,.,TRBV7-2,TGTGCCAGCAGCCACAGCATTACGCAGTATTTT,CASSHSITQYF
TRBJ2-6,.,.,TRBV4-3,TGCGCCAGCAGCCGAGGGAGGGGGGGAGTAGACTCTGGGGCCAACGTCCTGACTTTC,CASSRGRGGVDSGANVLTF
TRBJ2-5,.,.,TRBV7-2,TGTGCCAGCAGCGAGGGCATAGTTCGACTTGGGGAGACCCAGTACTTC,CASSEGIVRLGETQYF
TRBJ2-3,.,.,TRBV7-6,TGTGCCAGCAGCTCGGCGCAGACCCTCACAGATACGCAGTATTTT,CASSSAQTLTDTQYF
TRBJ2-5,TRBD2,many,TRBV7-2,TGTGCCAGCAGCCCAGCGGGGACTAGCGGGGGAAAAGAGACCCAGTACTTC,CASSPAGTSGGKETQYF
TRBJ2-3,.,many,TRBV7-2,TGTGCCAGCAGCTATCGAGGGGGTTCCCGAGGCTCAGATACGCAGTATTTT,CASSYRGGSRGSDTQYF
TRBJ2-2,.,many,TRBV7-2,TGTGCCAGCAGCTTAGCTAGCGGACACACCGGGGAGCTGTTTTTT,CASSLASGHTGELFF
TRBJ1-5,.,.,TRBV28,TGTGCCAGCACGGTGGGGTATCAGCCCCAGCATTTT,CASTVGYQPQHF
TRBJ2-2,.,few,TRBV11-2,TGTGCCAGCAGCTTAGGAGGGACCTACACCGGGGAGCTGTTTTTT,CASSLGGTYTGELFF
TRBJ1-5,.,many,TRBV7-2,TGTGCCAGCAGCCCCGGGACAAATCAGCCCCAGCATTTT,CASSPGTNQPQHF
TRBJ1-4,.,many,TRBV7-2,TGTGCCAGCAGCTTGGCCCCTAATGAAAAACTGTTTTTT,CASSLAPNEKLFF
TRBJ2-5,TRBD2,few,TRBV7-8,TGTGCCAGCAGCGCGGGCCGGGGGGTGCAAGAGACCCAGTACTTC,CASSAGRGVQETQYF
TRBJ2-7,TRBD2,few,TRBV7-6,TGTGCCAGCAGCTTAGCAGCGGGGCGTTCCTACGAGCAGTACTTC,CASSLAAGRSYEQYF
TRBJ1-2,.,many,TRBV7-2,TGTGCCAGCGGCACAGAGGTGGGGTATCAAATCGGGGAACACTATGGCTACACCTTC,CASGTEVGYQIGEHYGYTF